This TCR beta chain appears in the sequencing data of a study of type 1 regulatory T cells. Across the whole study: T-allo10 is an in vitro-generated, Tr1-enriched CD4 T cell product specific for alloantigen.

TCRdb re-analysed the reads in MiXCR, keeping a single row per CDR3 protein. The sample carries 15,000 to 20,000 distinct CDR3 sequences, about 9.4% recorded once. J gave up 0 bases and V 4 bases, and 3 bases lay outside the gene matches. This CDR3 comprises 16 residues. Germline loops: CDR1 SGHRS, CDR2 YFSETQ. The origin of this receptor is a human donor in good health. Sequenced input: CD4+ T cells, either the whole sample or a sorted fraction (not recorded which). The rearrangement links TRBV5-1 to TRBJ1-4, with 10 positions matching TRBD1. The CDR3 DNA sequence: TGCGCCAGCAGCCCAGGACAGGGGGCAACTAATGAAAAACTGTTTTTT. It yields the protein CASSPGQGATNEKLFF.